This T cell receptor beta chain was identified in a study of blood T cell repertoires in COVID-19. Study background: Sources were T cells, B-cell-depleted T cells, or PBMCs; the material itself was cDNA or gDNA.

The germline V gene encodes CDR1 MDHEN and CDR2 SYDVKM. Trimming pared 11 bases from V and 6 bases from J, leaving 16 bases between. The CDR3 is 13 residues long. Authors' processing steps: The authors estimated nucleated cell counts from reference gene primer amplification. This table comes from immunoSEQ multiplex PCR, and its TCRdb copy is limited to in-frame clones, with some not included. D and trimming were read from the DNA, whereas the V and J calls and clone size are those reported in that table. The data contain roughly 250,000 clones, about 85% of them singletons. This chain connects TRBV28 to TRBJ1-4; maybe TRBD1 (6 bases). This receptor was taken from a woman aged 55-70 years with active or convalescent COVID-19. Material: peripheral blood. CDR3 region: CAGATGKDEKLFF. In DNA form, the CDR3 reads TGTGCCGGAGCCACAGGGAAGGATGAAAAACTGTTTTTT.